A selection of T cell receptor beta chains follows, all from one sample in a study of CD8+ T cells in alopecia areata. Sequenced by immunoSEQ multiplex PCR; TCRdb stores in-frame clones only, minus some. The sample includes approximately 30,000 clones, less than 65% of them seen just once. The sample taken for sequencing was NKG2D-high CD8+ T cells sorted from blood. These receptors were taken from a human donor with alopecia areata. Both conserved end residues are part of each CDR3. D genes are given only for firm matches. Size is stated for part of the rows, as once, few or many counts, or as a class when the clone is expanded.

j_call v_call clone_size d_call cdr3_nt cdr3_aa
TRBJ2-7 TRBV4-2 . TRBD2 TGTGCCAGCAGCCAAGAGCGGGAGGGCTCCTACGAGCAGTACTTC CASSQEREGSYEQYF
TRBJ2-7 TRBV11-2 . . TGTGCCAGCAGCTTCTTTCCAAACAGAGATAACGAGCAGTACTTC CASSFFPNRDNEQYF
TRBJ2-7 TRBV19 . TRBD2 TGTGCCAGTAGTTGGACTAGCGGGCATACCTACGAGCAGTACTTC CASSWTSGHTYEQYF
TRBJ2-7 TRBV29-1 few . TGCAGCGTCCAAGGGGGGGGTTCCTACGAGCAGTACTTC CSVQGGGSYEQYF
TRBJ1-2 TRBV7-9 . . TGTGCCAGCAGCTTATTGGGGGACGGCTACACCTTC CASSLLGDGYTF
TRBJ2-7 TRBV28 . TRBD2 TGTGCCAGCAAAAAGCGGGGGCCAACCTACGAGCAGTACTTC CASKKRGPTYEQYF
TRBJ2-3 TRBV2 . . TGTGCCAGCAGGGGCGGTAGCACAGATACGCAGTATTTT CASRGGSTDTQYF
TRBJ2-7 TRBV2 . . TGTGCCAGCAGTGCACTCAACTACGAGCAGTACTTC CASSALNYEQYF
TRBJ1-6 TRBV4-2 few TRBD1 TGTGCCAGCAGCCACCCGGGACAGGGAAATTCACCCCTCCACTTT CASSHPGQGNSPLHF
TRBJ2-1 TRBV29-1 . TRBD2 TGCAGCGTTGAAGCTAGCGGGGGAGTCGTACTCGATGAGCAGTTCTTC CSVEASGGVVLDEQFF
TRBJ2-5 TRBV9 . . TGTGCCAGCAGCGTAGGGGGTACTATCAGCCAAGAGACCCAGTACTTC CASSVGGTISQETQYF
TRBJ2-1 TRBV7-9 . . TGTGCCAGCAGCTTACGCCCTAGTAATCCGACTAACAATGAGCAGTTCTTC CASSLRPSNPTNNEQFF
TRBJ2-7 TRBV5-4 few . TGTGCCAGCAGCTTGGGGGCAGCCGAGCAGTACTTC CASSLGAAEQYF
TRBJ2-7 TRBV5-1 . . TGCGCCAGCAGCTCAGGGGCTAACTACGAGCAGTACTTC CASSSGANYEQYF
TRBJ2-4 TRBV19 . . TGTGCCAGTAGTATAGCAGGTCTTAGCACCACCAAAAACATTCAGTACTTC CASSIAGLSTTKNIQYF
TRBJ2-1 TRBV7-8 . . TGTGCCAGCAGCTTAGTGGGCGTAAAACGGGGCAGGCAGTTCTTC CASSLVGVKRGRQFF
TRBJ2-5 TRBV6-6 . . TGTGCCAGCAGTTACCATGGACGGACCTACCAAGAGACCCAGTACTTC CASSYHGRTYQETQYF
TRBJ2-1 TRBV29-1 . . TGCAGCGTTGAGGGGGGCGGCGACTTGGGTTCCTCCTACAATGAGCAGTTCTTC CSVEGGGDLGSSYNEQFF
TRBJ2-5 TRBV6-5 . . TGTGCCAGCAGTTACAATGGGGGCCAAGAGACCCAGTACTTC CASSYNGGQETQYF
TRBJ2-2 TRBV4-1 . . TGCGCAGCGTACGGGGGCACCGGGGAGCTGTTTTTT CAAYGGTGELFF
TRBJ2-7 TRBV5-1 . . TGCGCCAGCAGCCTCGGACGCTACGAGCAGTACTTC CASSLGRYEQYF
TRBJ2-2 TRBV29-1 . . TGCAGCGTTGAGAAGGGGTGGGCGAACACCGGGGAGCTGTTTTTT CSVEKGWANTGELFF
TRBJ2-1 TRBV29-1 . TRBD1 TGCAGCGTTAACGACCGGGACAGCTACAATGAGCAGTTCTTC CSVNDRDSYNEQFF
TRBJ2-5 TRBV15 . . TGTGCCACCAGCAATAGACCCTCTGAGGAGACCCAGTACTTC CATSNRPSEETQYF
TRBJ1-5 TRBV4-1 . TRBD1 TGCGCCAGCAGCCAAGACCCACCCGGGACAGGGTTCAATCAGCCCCAGCATTTT CASSQDPPGTGFNQPQHF
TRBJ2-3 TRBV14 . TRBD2 TGTGCCAGCAGCCAACCCGGGATAGCGGGGGCAGATACGCAGTATTTT CASSQPGIAGADTQYF
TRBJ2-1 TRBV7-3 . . TGTGCCAGCAGCCAGTCGACCGTCAATGAGCAGTTCTTC CASSQSTVNEQFF
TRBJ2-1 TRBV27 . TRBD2 TGTGCCAGCAGCTTAACTAGCGCGAGATACAATGAGCAGTTCTTC CASSLTSARYNEQFF
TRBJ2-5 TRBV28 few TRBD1 TGTGCCAGCAGCCCGACCGACAGGGGGTTGGAGACCCAGTACTTC CASSPTDRGLETQYF
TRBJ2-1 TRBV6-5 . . TGTGCCAGCAGTTCCTTCGCCAGGGTTAAGTTCTTC CASSSFARVKFF
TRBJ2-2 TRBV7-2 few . TGTGCCAGCAGCTTAGGGTCGTACACCGGGGAGCTGTTTTTT CASSLGSYTGELFF
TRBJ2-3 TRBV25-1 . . TGTGCCAGCAGTGAAGCTAAAACGGGAGTCGCAGATACGCAGTATTTT CASSEAKTGVADTQYF
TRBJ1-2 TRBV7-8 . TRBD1 TGTGCCAGCAGCTCGACAGGGATCTATGGCTACACCTTC CASSSTGIYGYTF
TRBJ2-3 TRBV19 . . TGTGCCAGTAGTATCCCGCCCCTATCTGATACGCAGTATTTT CASSIPPLSDTQYF
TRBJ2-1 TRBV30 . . TGTGCCTGGAGCGCCCAAGGGACAAGTGAGCAGTTCTTC CAWSAQGTSEQFF
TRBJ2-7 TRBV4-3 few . TGCGCCAGCAGCCAGGCCAGGGTGGGAAGTGGACTACAAGAGCAGTACTTC CASSQARVGSGLQEQYF
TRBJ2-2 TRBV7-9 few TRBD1 TGTGCCAGCAGCTCGGACAGGGAAGGCGGGGAGCTGTTTTTT CASSSDREGGELFF
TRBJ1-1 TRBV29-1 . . TGCAGCGTTCCCCGGGACACTGAAGCTTTCTTT CSVPRDTEAFF
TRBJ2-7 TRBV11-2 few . TGTGCCAGCAGCTTAGGTGTGGGGAGCTACGAGCAGTACTTC CASSLGVGSYEQYF
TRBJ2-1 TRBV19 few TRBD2 TGTGCCAGTAGTACACCAGCGGGGGTTCCGAGTAGGAATGAGCAGTTCTTC CASSTPAGVPSRNEQFF
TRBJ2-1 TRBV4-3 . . TGCGCCAGCAGCTCGGTTTTGTTAGGGCCGGGAAACAATGAGCAGTTCTTC CASSSVLLGPGNNEQFF
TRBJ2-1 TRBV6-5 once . TGTGCCAGCAGCGACCACAATGAGCAGTTCTTC CASSDHNEQFF
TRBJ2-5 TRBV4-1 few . TGCGCCAGCAGCCCCCCCCTGAGGGTAGAGACCCAGTACTTC CASSPPLRVETQYF
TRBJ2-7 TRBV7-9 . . TGTGCCAGCAGCGACCGCAAACAGGGTTTCGACGAGCAGTACTTC CASSDRKQGFDEQYF
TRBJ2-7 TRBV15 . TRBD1 TGTGCCACCAGCAGAGATTTAGGGACCCCAGGGGGCGGCTGGAGCTACGAGCAGTACTTC CATSRDLGTPGGGWSYEQYF
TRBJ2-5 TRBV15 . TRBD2 TGTGCCACCAGCAGGGGAACTAGCGGGGGGGCTCCAGAGACCCAGTACTTC CATSRGTSGGAPETQYF
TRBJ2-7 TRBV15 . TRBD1 TGTGCCACCAGCAGAGACAGGGGGCACTCCTACGAGCAGTACTTC CATSRDRGHSYEQYF
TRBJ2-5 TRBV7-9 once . TGTGCCAGCAGCTCCAGCACCCAGACCCAGTACTTC CASSSSTQTQYF
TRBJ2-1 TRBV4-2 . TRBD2 TGTGCCAGCAGCCATACTAGCGGCTCGATCAATGAGCAGTTCTTC CASSHTSGSINEQFF
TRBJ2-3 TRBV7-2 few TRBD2 TGTGCCAGCAGCTCGACTAGCGGGGTAACAGATACGCAGTATTTT CASSSTSGVTDTQYF
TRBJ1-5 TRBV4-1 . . TGCGCCAGCAGCCACCCAGGGGATAGCAATCAGCCCCAGCATTTT CASSHPGDSNQPQHF
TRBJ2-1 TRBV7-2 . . TGTGCCAGCCGCACGAGCGACGGGAATGAGCAGTTCTTC CASRTSDGNEQFF
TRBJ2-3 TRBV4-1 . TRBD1 TGCGCCAGCAGCCAAAAAGCGGGACAGGGAGTTGGCACAGATACGCAGTATTTT CASSQKAGQGVGTDTQYF
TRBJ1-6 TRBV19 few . TGTGCCAGTAGTATCAAGGGCTACGATTCACCCCTCCACTTT CASSIKGYDSPLHF
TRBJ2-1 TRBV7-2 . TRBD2 TGTGCCAGCAGCTTAACGCTAGCGGGATACGATGAGCAGTTCTTC CASSLTLAGYDEQFF